This entry is about one TCR beta chain. This specimen comes from a study of blood T cell repertoires in COVID-19. CDR1 and CDR2 from the germline V gene are LNHNV and YYDKDF (reference sequence). V was trimmed by 1 base and J by 3 bases, leaving 6 bases between them. This CDR3 region has 13 residues. Participants came from about two dozen US areas, aged about 18 to 89 years. The study counted Cohort 3 donors as recovered given two negative PCRs, clearance, or symptom resolution. Here immunoSEQ multiplex PCR was the method, and the copy in TCRdb shows in-frame clones only, minus some. The table records around 220,000 clones, 84% of them present only once.

The sequenced material came from PBMCs or T cells enriched from blood (not recorded which). The rearrangement joins TRBV15 to TRBJ1-2; no clear D. The receptor's source is a woman aged 40 to 49 who had recovered from COVID-19. CDR3 amino acids: CATSRGSDYGYTF. In DNA, the CDR3 is TGTGCCACCAGCAGAGGTTCAGACTATGGCTACACCTTC.